The 11 T cell receptor beta chains below all came from one sample that was sequenced in a study of vaccination and CD4 T cells after COVID-19. Sequencing of DNA taken from cultured CD4+ T cells relied on the Oncomine TCR Beta short-read assay. TCRdb fed the PCR reads into MiXCR, producing one record per CDR3 protein. The table lists about 21,000 distinct CDR3 sequences, approximately 67% of them singletons. Treatment described: roughly 10-day PBMC culture with coronavirus spike peptide pools or control peptides (ViraFEST assay). What these receptors recognize is not known. The source was CD4+ T cells from blood, cultured in vitro, collected before SARS-CoV-2 vaccination. All receptors come from a human donor who received a COVID-19 vaccine.

This chain links TRBV6-1 with TRBJ2-5, with a possible D match to TRBD1 (5 bases). V was clipped by 4 bases and J by 4 bases, with 16 bases between them. CDR3 size: 15 residues. Germline V gives CDR1 MNHNS, CDR2 SASEGT. The CDR3 DNA reads as TGTGCCAGCAGTGGGAACTATATCCAGGGAGAGACCCAGTACTTC. Amino acid sequence: CASSGNYIQGETQYF.

This clonotype came up a few times. The chain uses TRBV24-1 and TRBJ2-3; tentatively, D is TRBD1 (6 bases). The CDR3 is made up of 16 amino acids. Trimming removed 1 base from V and 0 bases from J, with 10 bases in between. The germline gives CDR1 KGHDR, CDR2 SFDVKD. CDR3 amino acids: CATSDFDRTSTDTQYF. The CDR3 DNA reads TGTGCCACCAGTGATTTTGACAGGACTAGCACAGATACGCAGTATTTT.

V is TRBV2 and J is TRBJ2-2; D gene unclear. The CDR3 sequence is 14 residues long. V lost 6 bases, J lost 1 base, and 9 bases lay in between. Per the germline V gene, CDR1 is SNHLY and CDR2 is FYNNEI. CDR3 DNA sequence: TGTGCCAGCAGCCCCAGGAGGAACACCGGGGAGCTGTTTTTT. It yields the protein CASSPRRNTGELFF.

The J gene is TRBJ1-5, the V gene TRBV19, with 7 bases identical to TRBD1. Trimming at V came to 6 bases and at J to 5 bases, leaving 10 bases not matched to a gene. The CDR3 contains 15 residues. Germline lookup yields CDR1 LNHDA and CDR2 SQIVND (reference sequence). CDR3 DNA: TGTGCCAGTAGCCCCGACAGGGAGAATGATCAGCCCCAGCATTTT. Its translation: CASSPDRENDQPQHF.

This clonotype was detected only a few times. This chain links TRBV6-5 with TRBJ1-1; no firm D call. Germline CDR1 MNHEY, CDR2 SVGAGI. V was shortened by 0 bases and J by 3 bases, with 8 bases between the two germline ends. This CDR3 comprises 14 residues. CDR3 in amino acids: CASSYSALYTEAFF. The CDR3 DNA reads as TGTGCCAGCAGTTACTCGGCGCTTTACACTGAAGCTTTCTTT.

The chain links TRBV7-9 to TRBJ1-2; D not resolved. CDR3 length: 13 residues. Germline V gives CDR1 SEHNR, CDR2 FQNEAQ (reference sequence). V was cut by 5 bases and J by 3 bases, with 10 bases left in between. This CDR3 is CASSPGVDYGYTF. The CDR3 DNA reads TGTGCCAGCAGCCCCGGGGTGGACTATGGCTACACCTTC.

V usage is TRBV2 and J usage is TRBJ2-5; tentative D call: TRBD2 (6 bases). CDR3 size: 15 residues. Germline V lookup: CDR1 SNHLY, CDR2 FYNNEI. Trimming removed 6 bases at V and 2 bases at J, with 16 bases between. This CDR3 reads CASSANPGTQETQYF. CDR3 nucleotides: TGTGCCAGCAGCGCAAACCCCGGGACTCAAGAGACCCAGTACTTC.

The sample holds one count of this clonotype. The chain recombines TRBV11-2 with TRBJ1-1, with D uncertain. CDR3 length: 16 amino acids. Germline CDR1 and CDR2: SGHAT and FQNNGV. Between the trimmed V and J ends, which lost 3 bases and 3 bases, there was a span of 17 bases. As DNA, the CDR3 is TGTGCCAGCAGCTTTAGGCCCGGCAGGAAGGACACTGAAGCTTTCTTT. Translated, it gives CASSFRPGRKDTEAFF.

The rearrangement uses TRBV20-1 and TRBJ2-3; unclear D gene. Trimming removed 1 base from V and 2 bases from J, with 7 bases in between. Germline values: CDR1 DFQATT, CDR2 SNEGSKA (reference sequence). The CDR3 is 13 residues long. CDR3: CSARAYITDTQYF. CDR3 DNA sequence: TGCAGTGCTAGAGCGTACATCACAGATACGCAGTATTTT.

In DNA, the CDR3 is TGTGCCAGCAGCCTCGAGCCCGAGGGGCAAGGTGAGCAGTTCTTC. Residues: CASSLEPEGQGEQFF. This sequence joins TRBV7-7 and TRBJ2-1; D is possibly TRBD1 or TRBD2 (5 bases each). This CDR3 region has 15 residues. The germline V gene has CDR1 SSHAT and CDR2 FNYEAQ (reference sequence). The V end lost 5 bases, the J end lost 9 bases, and 20 bases lay between the germline ends.

A few counts support this clonotype. The chain employs TRBV10-3 and TRBJ1-6, with TRBD1 as a possible D gene (5 bases). Germline values: CDR1 ENHRY, CDR2 SYGVKD. Trimming stripped 10 bases from V and 0 bases from J, with 10 bases between. This CDR3 spans 14 amino acids. The CDR3 protein is CASGGISYNSPLHF. DNA for the CDR3: TGTGCCAGCGGGGGAATCTCCTATAATTCACCCCTCCACTTT.